Presented here are 13 T cell receptor beta chains from one specimen sequenced in a study of cytomegalovirus exposure and HLA in healthy donors. PCR involved 60 Vbeta and 13 Jbeta primers. Clones were sequenced by immunoSEQ multiplex PCR, and TCRdb holds only the in-frame ones, with some missing. Among fewer than 200,000 clones listed, about 81% were seen once. Sequenced material: PBMCs. All receptors come from a woman in her 50s in good health and CMV-seropositive.

This clone was found once. Here the CDR3 reads CASSPSSRGEQYF. The CDR3 region has the DNA TGTGCCAGCAGCCCGTCAAGTAGGGGCGAGCAGTACTTC. The chain links TRBV14 to TRBJ2-5, with a tentative D call TRBD1 (5 bases). The J call may be incorrect, as the DNA end agrees better with TRBJ2-7. Germline V gives CDR1 SGHDN, CDR2 FVKESK. The CDR3 consists of 13 residues.

J is TRBJ1-4 and V is TRBV5-6, with D possibly TRBD1 on 6 matching bases. This CDR3 spans 16 amino acids. V shed 3 bases and J shed 4 bases, with 16 bases lying between them. Germline CDR1 is SGHDT and CDR2 is YYEEEE. The CDR3 sequence: CASSSSGGRHNEKLFF. For the CDR3, the DNA is TGTGCCAGCAGCTCTTCGGGGGGGCGCCATAATGAAAAACTGTTTTTT.

The rearrangement joins TRBV28 to TRBJ1-5; 10 nucleotides match TRBD1. The CDR3 covers 20 residues. V was clipped by 6 bases and J by 0 bases; unmatched bases: 17. From germline, CDR1 is MDHEN and CDR2 SYDVKM. As DNA, the CDR3 is TGTGCCAGCAGCCACACCCGGGACAGGGGTTTCAGCTATAGCAATCAGCCCCAGCATTTT. This encodes CASSHTRDRGFSYSNQPQHF. Supplemented by reference TRBV28 and TRBJ1-5, the full variable domain reads DVKVTQSSRYLVKRTGEKVFLECVQDMDHENMFWYRQDPGLGLRLIYFSYDVKMKEKGDIPEGYSVSREKKERFSLILESASTNQTSMYLCASSHTRDRGFSYSNQPQHFGDGTRLSIL.

V and J are TRBV5-1 and TRBJ1-1, with D possibly TRBD1 on 6 matching bases. V was cut by 4 bases and J by 7 bases, with 23 bases left in between. Germline-derived CDR1 and CDR2 are SGHRS and YFSETQ. This CDR3 has 16 residues. CDR3 nucleotide sequence: TGCGCCAGCAGCCCTACAATTTCTACAGGGCCCGGTGAAGCTTTCTTT. This sequence encodes CASSPTISTGPGEAFF.

The chain couples TRBV12-5 to TRBJ1-1; no firm D call. The germline gives CDR1 LGHNT, CDR2 FRNRAP. This CDR3 region has 13 residues. V gave up 1 base and J gave up 2 bases, with 5 bases separating them. The CDR3 nucleotides are TGTGCTAGTGGTTTGGGAGAAAACACTGAAGCTTTCTTT. It codes for CASGLGENTEAFF.

This clone has only a few counts. This chain connects TRBV13 to TRBJ2-5; D gene uncertain. V shed 2 bases and J shed 3 bases, with 7 bases lying between them. The germline gives CDR1 PRHDT, CDR2 FYEKMQ (reference sequence). The CDR3 extends over 13 amino acids. The CDR3 DNA is TGTGCCAGCAGCTTATCTCCAGAAGAGACCCAGTACTTC. Its translation: CASSLSPEETQYF.

CDR3 amino acids: CASSFRQGTAGELFF. CDR3 nucleotides: TGCGCCAGCAGCTTCAGACAGGGAACCGCCGGGGAGCTGTTTTTT. This chain connects TRBV5-1 to TRBJ2-2, with 7 bases that match TRBD1. The CDR3 spans 15 residues. Trimming took 2 bases from V and 6 from J; bases not matched to a gene: 7. Germline V gene data show CDR1 as SGHRS and CDR2 as YFSETQ.

This clone was seen a few times. V is TRBV2 and J is TRBJ1-1; 9 bases are shared with TRBD1. This CDR3 comprises 13 residues. The germline CDR1 and CDR2 sequences are SNHLY and FYNNEI. Trimming at V came to 7 bases and at J to 6 bases, leaving 6 bases not matched to a gene. CDR3 sequence: CASNPGQGSEAFF. CDR3 nucleotide sequence: TGTGCCAGCAATCCGGGACAGGGCTCTGAAGCTTTCTTT.

This chain connects TRBV11-2 to TRBJ2-7; D might be TRBD1 (6 bases). Trimming took 0 bases from V and 2 from J, leaving 11 bases between them. This CDR3 spans 15 amino acids. Germline V gene lookup returns CDR1 SGHAT and CDR2 FQNNGV. The CDR3: CASSLEGRGAYEQYF. The CDR3 DNA reads as TGTGCCAGCAGCTTAGAAGGCAGGGGAGCCTACGAGCAGTACTTC.

The rearrangement links TRBV10-1 to TRBJ1-1; 7 bases are shared with TRBD1. The CDR3 runs 13 residues. The germline V gene has CDR1 WNHNN and CDR2 SYGVQD (reference sequence). J lost 5 bases, V lost 11 bases, and 11 bases had no gene match. The CDR3 DNA sequence: TGCGCCTCTTCGACAGGGTTAACGACTGAAGCTTTCTTT. This sequence encodes CASSTGLTTEAFF.

V gene TRBV2 combines with J gene TRBJ2-5, with a tentative D call TRBD2 (7 bases). The germline CDR1 and CDR2 sequences are SNHLY and FYNNEI. The CDR3 is 15 residues long. V dropped 7 bases and J dropped 4 bases, with 19 bases sitting between them. The CDR3 region is CASKGRGGQGETQYF. The CDR3 bases are TGTGCCAGCAAAGGGAGGGGGGGGCAGGGAGAGACCCAGTACTTC.

This sequence joins TRBV2 and TRBJ1-4; D not certain. The germline V and J ends were trimmed by 7 bases and 8 bases, with 11 bases remaining between them. Germline CDR1 reads SNHLY; CDR2 reads FYNNEI. This CDR3 comprises 12 residues. The CDR3 here is CASMAGWEKLFF. CDR3 bases: TGTGCCAGCATGGCAGGCTGGGAAAAACTGTTTTTT.

J is TRBJ1-5 and V is TRBV6-1; no reliable D call. The CDR3 extends over 14 amino acids. Germline CDR1 and CDR2: MNHNS and SASEGT. The V end was cut by 4 bases, the J end by 1 base, with 8 bases between. CDR3 in amino acids: CASSGQLSNQPQHF. The DNA of the CDR3 is TGTGCCAGCAGTGGGCAGTTGAGCAATCAGCCCCAGCATTTT.